This T cell receptor (beta chain) stems from a study of blood T cell repertoires in COVID-19. About the research overall: Spain, Italy and the United States supplied samples that represented acute and convalescent COVID-19. PBMCs, B-cell-depleted T cells, or T cells were the source of the cDNA or gDNA that made up the material.

In the original workflow: From reference gene primer amplification, estimates of nucleated cell counts were derived. Profiled with immunoSEQ multiplex PCR; TCRdb holds only in-frame clones, not every one. The DNA was the basis for D and trimming; V, J and clone size are from that table. Of about 170,000 clones listed, 90% are singletons. The sample comprised peripheral blood. The clonotype comes from a man aged 50 or older with acute or convalescent COVID-19.

CDR3 in DNA: TGTGCCACCAGTGATTCTGGCGGGAGGAGGGTCGAGCAGTACTTC. Amino acid sequence: CATSDSGGRRVEQYF. The rearrangement links TRBV24-1 to TRBJ2-7, with 8 bases aligning to TRBD2. In germline, CDR1 is KGHDR, CDR2 SFDVKD. Unmatched junction bases numbered 8, after V lost 2 bases and J lost 6 bases. CDR3 length equals 15 residues.